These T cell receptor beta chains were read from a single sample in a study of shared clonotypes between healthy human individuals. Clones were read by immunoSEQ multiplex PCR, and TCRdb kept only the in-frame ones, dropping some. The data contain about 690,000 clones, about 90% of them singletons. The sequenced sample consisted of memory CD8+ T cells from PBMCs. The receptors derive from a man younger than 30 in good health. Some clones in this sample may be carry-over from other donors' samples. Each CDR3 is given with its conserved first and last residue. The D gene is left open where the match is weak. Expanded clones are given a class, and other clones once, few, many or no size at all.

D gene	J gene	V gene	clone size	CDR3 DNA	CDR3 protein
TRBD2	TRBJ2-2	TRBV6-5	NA	TGTGCCAGCAGTTACGGACTAGCTTTGGGACCCGGGGAGCTGTTTTTT	CASSYGLALGPGELFF
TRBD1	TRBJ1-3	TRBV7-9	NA	TGTGCCAGCAGCTTGGACAGGGACGACACCATATATTTT	CASSLDRDDTIYF
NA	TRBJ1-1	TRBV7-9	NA	TGTGCCAGCAGCTTAGAAGAATGGGCGGGGGGCCCTGAAGCTTTCTTT	CASSLEEWAGGPEAFF
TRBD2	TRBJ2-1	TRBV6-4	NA	TGTGCCAGCAGTGATCTTGCGGGAGTTGGGAATGAGCAGTTCTTC	CASSDLAGVGNEQFF
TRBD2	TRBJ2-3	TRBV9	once	TGTGCCAGCAGCCGGGGGGGAGACGGTGATACGCAGTATTTT	CASSRGGDGDTQYF
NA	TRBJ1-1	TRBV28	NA	TGTGCCAGCAGTTTAGCCCTTGAACAGGCTTTGAACACTGAAGCTTTCTTT	CASSLALEQALNTEAFF
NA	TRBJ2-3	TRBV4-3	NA	TGCGCCAGCAGCCAAGAAGGACGGATCACAGATACGCAGTATTTT	CASSQEGRITDTQYF
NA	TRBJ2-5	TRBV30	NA	TGTGCCGTCTTCCCGGGCGCACGAGCGGAGACCCAGTACTTC	CAVFPGARAETQYF
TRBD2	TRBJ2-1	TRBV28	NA	TGTGCCAGCAAGGCGGGAGGACGGAATGAGCAGTTCTTC	CASKAGGRNEQFF
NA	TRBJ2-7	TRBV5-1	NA	TGCGCCAGCAGCTTGGTACATTCCTACGAGCAGTACTTC	CASSLVHSYEQYF
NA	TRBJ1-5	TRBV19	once	TGTGCCAGTAGTGGCCGTAAAGGTCATTATAGCAATCAGCCCCAGCATTTT	CASSGRKGHYSNQPQHF
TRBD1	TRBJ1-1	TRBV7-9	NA	TGTGCCAGCAGACCCGGACAGGGGCCTCTCAGTGCTGAAGCTTTCTTT	CASRPGQGPLSAEAFF
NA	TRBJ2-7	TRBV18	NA	TGTGCCAGCTCACCATGGCCCGCAGGGGTGGGGTACGAGCAGTACTTC	CASSPWPAGVGYEQYF
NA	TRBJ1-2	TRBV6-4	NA	TGTGCCAGCACAGGGCCCCTTTGCTACACCTTC	CASTGPLCYTF
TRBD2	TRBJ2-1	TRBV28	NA	TGTGCCAGCAGTTCCGGGACTAGTGCGTACAATGAGCAGTTCTTC	CASSSGTSAYNEQFF
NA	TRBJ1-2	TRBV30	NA	TGTGCCTGGGACTCCGTAGGCAGGGATGGCTACACCTTC	CAWDSVGRDGYTF
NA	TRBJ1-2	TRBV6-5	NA	TGTGCCAGCAGTTACGGGGCAAACTATGGCTACACCTTC	CASSYGANYGYTF
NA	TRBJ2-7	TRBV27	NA	TGTGCCAGCAGTCCCCGCGGCACCGAGATCCTCCTACCCTACGAGCAGTACTTC	CASSPRGTEILLPYEQYF
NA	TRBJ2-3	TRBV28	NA	TGTGCCAGCACCTCCCTGGGGGATAATACGCAGTATTTT	CASTSLGDNTQYF
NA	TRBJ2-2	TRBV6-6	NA	TGTGCCAGGGACTGGGCCCTGTGGACCGGGGAGCTGTTTTTT	CARDWALWTGELFF
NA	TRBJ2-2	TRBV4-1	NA	TGCGCCAGCAGCCAAGCCTACACCGGGGAGCTGTTTTTT	CASSQAYTGELFF
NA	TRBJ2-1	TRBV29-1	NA	TGCAGCGTTGAATTGTTCGGGGCCATCACCAATGAGCAGTTCTTC	CSVELFGAITNEQFF
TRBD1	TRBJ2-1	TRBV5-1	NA	TGCGCCAGCAGCCGGGACCAACAGGGGGTCGTATACAATGAGCAGTTCTTC	CASSRDQQGVVYNEQFF
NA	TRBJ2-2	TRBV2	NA	TGTGCCAGCGAGTTCGCCGGGGAGCTGTTTTTT	CASEFAGELFF
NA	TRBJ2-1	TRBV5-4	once	TGTGCCAGCAGCTGGGGGGACGGGACGTTAGAGCAGTTCTTC	CASSWGDGTLEQFF
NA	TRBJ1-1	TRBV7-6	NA	TGTGCCAGCAGCTTAGGTGGGGTTTTAACTGAAGCTTTCTTT	CASSLGGVLTEAFF
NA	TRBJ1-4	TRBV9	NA	TGTGCCAGCAGCCACCGGGGAGGGCTTAATGAAAAACTGTTTTTT	CASSHRGGLNEKLFF
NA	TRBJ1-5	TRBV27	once	TGTGCCAGCAGTTTATTAGGGGCCAATCAGCCCCAGCATTTT	CASSLLGANQPQHF
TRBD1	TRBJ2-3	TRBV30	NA	TGTGCCTGGAGTGGGGGGACAGTCAGCACAGATACGCAGTATTTT	CAWSGGTVSTDTQYF
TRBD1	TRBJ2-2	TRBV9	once	TGTGCCAGCAGCGTAGGGGGGACAGGGTCCGGGGAGCTGTTTTTT	CASSVGGTGSGELFF
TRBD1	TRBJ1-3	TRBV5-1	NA	TGCGCCAGCAGCAGGGACAGAACATACTCTGGAAACACCATATATTTT	CASSRDRTYSGNTIYF
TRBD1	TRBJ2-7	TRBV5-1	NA	TGCGCCAGCAGCTTGGGACAGGGGGCCGAGCAGTACTTC	CASSLGQGAEQYF
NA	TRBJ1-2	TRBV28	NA	TGTGCCAGCAGCTATCTACAGGGAGGGTATGGCTACACCTTC	CASSYLQGGYGYTF
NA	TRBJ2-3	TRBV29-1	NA	TGCAGCGCTTATAGCTACGAGAAAGATACGCAGTATTTT	CSAYSYEKDTQYF
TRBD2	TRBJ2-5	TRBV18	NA	TGTGCCAGCTCACCCGGGACTAGCGGGAGCGGAGAGACCCAGTACTTC	CASSPGTSGSGETQYF
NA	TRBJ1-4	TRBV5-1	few	TGCGCCAGCAGCACGAATCAGGCAACTAATGAAAAACTGTTTTTT	CASSTNQATNEKLFF
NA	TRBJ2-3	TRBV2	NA	TGTGCCAGCAGTCCCCGGGACCCTAGCACAGATACGCAGTATTTT	CASSPRDPSTDTQYF
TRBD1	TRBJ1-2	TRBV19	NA	TGTGCCACCCGTGTGGGACAGGGGGAGATTAACTATGGCTACACCTTC	CATRVGQGEINYGYTF
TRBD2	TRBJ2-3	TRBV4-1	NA	TGCGCCAGCAGCCAAGGGCGGGGGATAAGCACAGATACGCAGTATTTT	CASSQGRGISTDTQYF
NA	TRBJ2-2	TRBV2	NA	TGTGCCAGTCAGCACCTGTACGGCCCGAACACCGGGGAGCTGTTTTTT	CASQHLYGPNTGELFF
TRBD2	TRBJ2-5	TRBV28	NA	TGTGCCAGCAGTTCCGGGACTAGCGGGAGGTACCAAGAGACCCAGTACTTC	CASSSGTSGRYQETQYF
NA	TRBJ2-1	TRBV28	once	TGTGCCAGCAGTGCCGGGACACCCAGCTCCTACAATGAGCAGTTCTTC	CASSAGTPSSYNEQFF
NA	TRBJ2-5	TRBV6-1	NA	TGTGCCAGCAGTCCCCCAGGGCCCCAAGAGACCCAGTACTTC	CASSPPGPQETQYF
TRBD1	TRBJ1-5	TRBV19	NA	TGTGCCAGTAGCAGAGAACGACAGGGACTCAATCAGCCCCAGCATTTT	CASSRERQGLNQPQHF
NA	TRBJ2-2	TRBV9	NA	TGTGCCAGCAGCGGCCGAGTCCCCGGGGAGCTGTTTTTT	CASSGRVPGELFF
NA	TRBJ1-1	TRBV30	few	TGTGCCTGGAGTCTGGACAGCCCCGAAGCTTTCTTT	CAWSLDSPEAFF
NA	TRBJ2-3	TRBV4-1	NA	TGCGCCAGCAGCCGCGGTAGCACAGATACGCAGTATTTT	CASSRGSTDTQYF
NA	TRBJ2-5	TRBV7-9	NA	TGTGCCAGCAGCTTAGCGTTGGGTGTAGAGACCCAGTACTTC	CASSLALGVETQYF
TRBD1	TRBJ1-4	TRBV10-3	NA	TGTGCCATCAGTGAATCCGGGACAGGGAACGAAAAACTGTTTTTT	CAISESGTGNEKLFF
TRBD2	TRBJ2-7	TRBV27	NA	TGTGCCAGCAGTTTATCTAGCGGGGAACAAGGGGAGCAGTACTTC	CASSLSSGEQGEQYF
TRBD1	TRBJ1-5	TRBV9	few	TGTGCCAGCAGCGTAGGTCGGGACAGGGGGCCCGATCAGCCCCAGCATTTT	CASSVGRDRGPDQPQHF
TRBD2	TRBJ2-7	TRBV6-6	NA	TGTGCCAGCAGACTTAGACTAGCGGGGGACTCCTACGAGCAGTACTTC	CASRLRLAGDSYEQYF
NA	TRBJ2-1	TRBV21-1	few	TGTGCCAGGAGGACAGGGGTGGAAGAGCAGTTCTTC	CARRTGVEEQFF
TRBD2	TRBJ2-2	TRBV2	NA	TGTGCCAGCGGTGGGACTAGCGTGGCCGGGGAGCTGTTTTTT	CASGGTSVAGELFF
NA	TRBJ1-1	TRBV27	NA	TGTGCCAGCAGTCCCAGTACGGAGAACACTGAAGCTTTCTTT	CASSPSTENTEAFF